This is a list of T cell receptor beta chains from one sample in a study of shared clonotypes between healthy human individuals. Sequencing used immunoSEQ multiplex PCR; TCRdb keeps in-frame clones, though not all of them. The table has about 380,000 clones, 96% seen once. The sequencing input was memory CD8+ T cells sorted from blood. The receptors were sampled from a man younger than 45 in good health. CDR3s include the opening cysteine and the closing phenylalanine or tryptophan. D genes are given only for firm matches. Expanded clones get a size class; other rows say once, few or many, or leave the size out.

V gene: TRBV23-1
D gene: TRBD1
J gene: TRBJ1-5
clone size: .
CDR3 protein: CASRRQGQVSNQPQHF
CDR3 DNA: TGCGCCAGCAGACGACAGGGACAAGTTAGCAATCAGCCCCAGCATTTT

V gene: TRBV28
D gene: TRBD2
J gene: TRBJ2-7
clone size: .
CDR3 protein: CASSSGALAGRYEQYF
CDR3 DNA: TGTGCCAGCAGTTCAGGGGCATTAGCGGGAAGGTACGAGCAGTACTTC

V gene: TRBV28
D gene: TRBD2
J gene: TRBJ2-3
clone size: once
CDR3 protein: CASRPTSGRGYTQYF
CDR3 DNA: TGTGCCAGCCGACCTACTAGCGGGAGGGGGTATACGCAGTATTTT

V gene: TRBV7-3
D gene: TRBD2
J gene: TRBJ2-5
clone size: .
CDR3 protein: CASSLTGGRIGETQYF
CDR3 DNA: TGTGCCAGCAGCTTAACGGGCGGGAGGATAGGGGAGACCCAGTACTTC

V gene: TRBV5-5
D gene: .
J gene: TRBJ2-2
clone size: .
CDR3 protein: CASSSLDRGELFF
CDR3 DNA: TGTGCCAGCAGCTCCCTAGACAGGGGGGAGCTGTTTTTT

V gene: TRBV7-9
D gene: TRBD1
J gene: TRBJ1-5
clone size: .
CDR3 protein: CASSPGQGRDQPQHF
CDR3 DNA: TGTGCCAGCAGCCCGGGACAGGGTAGGGATCAGCCCCAGCATTTT

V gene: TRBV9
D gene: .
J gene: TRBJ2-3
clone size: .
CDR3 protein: CASTGRAGYTDTQYF
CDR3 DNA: TGTGCCAGCACCGGTCGAGCGGGCTACACAGATACGCAGTATTTT

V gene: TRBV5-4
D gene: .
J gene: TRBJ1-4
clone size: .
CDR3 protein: CASSSRQKHEKLFF
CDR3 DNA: TGTGCCAGCAGCTCTAGACAGAAGCATGAAAAACTGTTTTTT

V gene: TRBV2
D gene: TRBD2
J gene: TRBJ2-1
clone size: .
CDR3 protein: CASRGLAGVFNEQFF
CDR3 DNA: TGTGCCAGCAGGGGACTAGCGGGAGTATTCAATGAGCAGTTCTTC

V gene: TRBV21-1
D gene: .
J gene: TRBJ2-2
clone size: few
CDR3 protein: CASSKGSGGPYSGELFF
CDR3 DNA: TGTGCCAGCAGCAAAGGTTCGGGAGGGCCATATTCCGGGGAGCTGTTTTTT

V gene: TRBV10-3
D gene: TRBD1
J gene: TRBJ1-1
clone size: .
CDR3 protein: CAITGGVKNTEAFF
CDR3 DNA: TGTGCCATCACAGGGGGAGTTAAGAACACTGAAGCTTTCTTT

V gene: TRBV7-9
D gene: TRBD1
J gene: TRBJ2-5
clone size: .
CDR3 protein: CASSWTGRMETQYF
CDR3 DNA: TGTGCCAGCAGCTGGACAGGGCGTATGGAGACCCAGTACTTC

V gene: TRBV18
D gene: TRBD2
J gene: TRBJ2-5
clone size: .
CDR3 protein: CASSPTWTSGSKGETQYF
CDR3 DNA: TGTGCCAGCTCACCAACATGGACTAGCGGGAGCAAGGGTGAGACCCAGTACTTC

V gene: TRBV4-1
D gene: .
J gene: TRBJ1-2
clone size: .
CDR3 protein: CASSQWPYGPKQGIDYGYTF
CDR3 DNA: TGCGCCAGCAGCCAATGGCCCTATGGACCAAAACAGGGTATCGACTATGGCTACACCTTC

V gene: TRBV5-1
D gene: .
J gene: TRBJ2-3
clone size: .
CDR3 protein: CASSLSTDTQYF
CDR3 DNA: TGCGCCAGCAGCTTGAGCACAGATACGCAGTATTTT

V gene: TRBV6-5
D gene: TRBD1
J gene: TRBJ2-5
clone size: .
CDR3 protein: CASSYSTGGGETQYF
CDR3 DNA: TGTGCCAGCAGTTACTCGACAGGGGGCGGAGAGACCCAGTACTTC

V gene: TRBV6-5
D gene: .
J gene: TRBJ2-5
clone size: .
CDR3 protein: CASSRGLETQYF
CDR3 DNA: TGTGCCAGCTCTAGGGGTCTGGAGACCCAGTACTTC

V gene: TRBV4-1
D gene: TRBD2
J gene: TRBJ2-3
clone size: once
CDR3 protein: CASRSIGRMTDTQYF
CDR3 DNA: TGCGCCAGCAGGTCTATCGGGAGGATGACAGATACGCAGTATTTT

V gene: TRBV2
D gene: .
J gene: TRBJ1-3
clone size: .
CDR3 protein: CASSSGPPGNTIYF
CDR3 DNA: TGTGCCAGCAGTAGTGGGCCCCCGGGAAACACCATATATTTT

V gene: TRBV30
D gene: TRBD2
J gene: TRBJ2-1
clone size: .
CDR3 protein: CAWSVHSGKSNEQFF
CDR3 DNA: TGTGCCTGGAGTGTTCATAGCGGGAAATCCAATGAGCAGTTCTTC

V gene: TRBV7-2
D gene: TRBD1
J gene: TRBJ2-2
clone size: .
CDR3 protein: CASRPSGQGTGELFF
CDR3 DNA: TGTGCCAGCAGACCTTCGGGACAGGGGACCGGGGAGCTGTTTTTT

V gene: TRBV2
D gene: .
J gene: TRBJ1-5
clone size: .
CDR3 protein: CASKGDSSGNQPQHF
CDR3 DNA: TGTGCCAGCAAGGGAGACAGTTCGGGCAATCAGCCCCAGCATTTT